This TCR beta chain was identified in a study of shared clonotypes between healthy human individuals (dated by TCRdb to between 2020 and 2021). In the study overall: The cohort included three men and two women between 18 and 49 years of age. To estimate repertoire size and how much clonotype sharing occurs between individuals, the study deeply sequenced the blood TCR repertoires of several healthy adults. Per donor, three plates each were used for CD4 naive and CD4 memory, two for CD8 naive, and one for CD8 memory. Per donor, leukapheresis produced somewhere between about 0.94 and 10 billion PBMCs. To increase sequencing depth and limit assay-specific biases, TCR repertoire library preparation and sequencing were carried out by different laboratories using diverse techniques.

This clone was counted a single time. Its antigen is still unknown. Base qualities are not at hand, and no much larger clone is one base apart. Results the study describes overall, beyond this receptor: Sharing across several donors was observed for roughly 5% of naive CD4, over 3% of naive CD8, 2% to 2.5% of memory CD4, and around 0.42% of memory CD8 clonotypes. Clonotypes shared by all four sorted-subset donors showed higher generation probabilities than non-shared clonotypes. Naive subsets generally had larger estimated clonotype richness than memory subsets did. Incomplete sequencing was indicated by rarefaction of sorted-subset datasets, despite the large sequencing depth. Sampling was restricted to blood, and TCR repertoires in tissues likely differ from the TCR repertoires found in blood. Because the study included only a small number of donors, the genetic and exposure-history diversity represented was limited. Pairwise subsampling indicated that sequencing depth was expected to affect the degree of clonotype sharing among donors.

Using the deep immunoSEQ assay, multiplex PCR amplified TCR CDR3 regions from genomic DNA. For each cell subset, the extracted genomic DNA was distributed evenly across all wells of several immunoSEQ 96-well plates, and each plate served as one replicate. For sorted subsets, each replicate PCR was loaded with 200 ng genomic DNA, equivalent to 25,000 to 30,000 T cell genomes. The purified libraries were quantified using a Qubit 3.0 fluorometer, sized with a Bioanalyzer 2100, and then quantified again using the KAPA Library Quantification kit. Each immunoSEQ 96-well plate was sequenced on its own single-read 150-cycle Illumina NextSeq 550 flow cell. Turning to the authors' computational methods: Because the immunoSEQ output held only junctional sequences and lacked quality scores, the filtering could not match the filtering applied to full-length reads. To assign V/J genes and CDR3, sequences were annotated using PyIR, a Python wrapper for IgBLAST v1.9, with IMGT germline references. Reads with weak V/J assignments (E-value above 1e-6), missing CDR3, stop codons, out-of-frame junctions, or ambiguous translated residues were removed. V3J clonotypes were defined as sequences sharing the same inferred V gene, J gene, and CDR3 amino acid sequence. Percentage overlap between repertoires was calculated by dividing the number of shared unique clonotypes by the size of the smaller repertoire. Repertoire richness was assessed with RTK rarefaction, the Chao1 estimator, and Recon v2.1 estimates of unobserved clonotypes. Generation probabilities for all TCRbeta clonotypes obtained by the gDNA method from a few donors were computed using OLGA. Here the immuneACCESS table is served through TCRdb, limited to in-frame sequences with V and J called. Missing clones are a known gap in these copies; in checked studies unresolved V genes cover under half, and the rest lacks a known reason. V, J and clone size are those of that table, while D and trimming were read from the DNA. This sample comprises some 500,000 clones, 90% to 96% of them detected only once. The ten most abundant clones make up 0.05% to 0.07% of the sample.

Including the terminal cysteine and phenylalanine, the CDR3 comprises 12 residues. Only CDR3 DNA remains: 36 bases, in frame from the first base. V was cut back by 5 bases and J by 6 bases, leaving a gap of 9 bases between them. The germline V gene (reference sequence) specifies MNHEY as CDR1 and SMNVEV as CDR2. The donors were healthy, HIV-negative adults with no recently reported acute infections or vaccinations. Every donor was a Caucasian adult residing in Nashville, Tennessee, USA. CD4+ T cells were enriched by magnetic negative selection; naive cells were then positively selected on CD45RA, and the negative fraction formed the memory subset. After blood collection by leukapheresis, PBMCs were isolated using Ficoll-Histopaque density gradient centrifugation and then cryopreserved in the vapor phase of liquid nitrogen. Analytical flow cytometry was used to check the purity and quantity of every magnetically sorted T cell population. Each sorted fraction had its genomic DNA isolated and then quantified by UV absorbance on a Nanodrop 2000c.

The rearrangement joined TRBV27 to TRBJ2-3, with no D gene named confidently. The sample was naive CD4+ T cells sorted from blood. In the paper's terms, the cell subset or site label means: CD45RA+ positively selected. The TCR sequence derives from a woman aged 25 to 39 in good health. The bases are TGTGCCAGCAGTGGTGTATCGGATACGCAGTATTTT. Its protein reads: CASSGVSDTQYF.